This T cell receptor beta chain was obtained from a study of T-cell reconstitution after alpha-beta-depleted transplantation in children (dated by TCRdb to 2016 to 2018). For context, the study as a whole: T-cell immune reconstitution after TCRalphabeta/CD19-depleted allogeneic hematopoietic cell transplantation in children was quantitatively tracked in the study by means of TCR repertoire profiling.

At the junction V is shortened by 0 bases and J by 4 bases; bases outside the gene matches: 2. The CDR3 spans 14 residues, from the cysteine through the phenylalanine. Of all the DNA, just the CDR3 is kept, 42 bases in frame from base 1. The germline V gene sets CDR1 to SGHRS and CDR2 to YFSETQ. The paper's findings and limits, for the study overall: Over the following months the frequencies of hyperexpanded clones went down, and after one year T-cell counts and TCRbeta diversity were mostly credited to newly produced T cells. In some patients, the high TCRbeta diversity seen at day 60 was put down to recipient T cells and intrathymic progenitors that had survived conditioning. The apparently early alphabetaT-cell count recovery about two months after transplant was reportedly dependent on only several hundred rapidly expanded clones derived from non-depleted graft cells.

The time point tag for this specimen amounts to: day 60 (about 2 months) after transplantation. The meaning of the sample's treatment or condition label: allogeneic hematopoietic cell transplantation with graft depleted of TCRalphabeta T cells and CD19 B cells. The children who served as transplant recipients had been given grafts of TCRalphabeta/CD19-depleted allogeneic hematopoietic cells. This clonotype has a count of ten or more. What antigen it recognizes has not been identified. Base qualities are not recorded, but no much larger clone differs from it by a single base. Library prep was done by PCR. These reads were obtained on an Illumina HiSeq 2500. TCR libraries were prepared with molecular barcoding, using unique molecular identifiers to normalize TCRbeta repertoire quantification. Through fastp at Q25 and MiXCR, TCRdb rebuilt clones from the public reads, retaining in-frame beta chains. A single entry per CDR3 protein holds the most common genes and DNA from its merged rows. This sample gives roughly 100,000 distinct CDR3 sequences in total; 4.5% to 7.5% of them show up just once. 6.1% of the sample comes from the top ten.

The source was PBMCs, mostly from graft donor cells, collected 60 days after TCRalphabeta/CD19-depleted stem cell transplant. The sequence links TRBV5-1 to TRBJ2-3; TRBD2 aligns with 7 central bases. The sequence was collected from a female patient between 2 and 15 years old who had a stem cell transplant for Fanconi anemia, so the T cells may come from the graft donor. The nucleotide sequence is given as TGCGCCAGCAGCTTGGGACTAGCATCAGATACGCAGTATTTT. The translation is CASSLGLASDTQYF.